This TCR beta chain derives from a study of cytomegalovirus exposure and HLA in healthy donors. PCR used 60 Vbeta primers and 13 Jbeta primers. Profiling relied on immunoSEQ multiplex PCR, and the TCRdb table lists in-frame clones only, not all of them. This sample has some 200,000 clones, with about 9% found just once. The CDR3 spans 11 residues. Germline CDR1 reads SQVTM; CDR2 reads ANQGSEA. This clone was seen at least ten times. Sequenced sample: PBMCs. V usage is TRBV29-1 and J usage is TRBJ1-5; a possible D gene is TRBD1 (5 bases). This receptor was taken from a young woman in good health and CMV-seropositive. CDR3 region: CSLGGDQPQHF. The CDR3 nucleotides read TGCAGTCTCGGGGGGGATCAGCCCCAGCATTTT.